The rows below give T cell receptor beta chains drawn from one sample of a study of quantifying T cell responses using KT2 cells. TCRdb passed the UMI-ligation and nested PCR reads through MiXCR, listing each CDR3 protein once. The sample lists about 53,000 distinct CDR3 sequences; roughly an eighth were seen once. Sequenced input: PBMCs spiked with cells of the T cell clone KT2. These receptors all come from a human donor. The CDR3 runs from the conserved cysteine through the conserved F or W. D genes are given only for firm matches. Part of the rows lack a size; the others show once, few, many or a class for expanded clones.

cdr3_aa	cdr3_nt	clone_size	d_call	j_call	v_call
CSANLAGVSTDTQYF	TGCAGTGCAAACTTAGCGGGTGTCAGCACAGATACGCAGTATTTT	few	TRBD2	TRBJ2-3	TRBV20-1
CASSPRVTTGELFF	TGCGCCAGCAGCCCGCGGGTTACGACCGGGGAGCTGTTTTTT	few	NA	TRBJ2-2	TRBV4-3
CASSWGQETDTQYF	TGTGCCAGCAGCTGGGGACAGGAGACAGATACGCAGTATTTT	many	TRBD1	TRBJ2-3	TRBV7-9
CASSHRQGSNQPQHF	TGTGCCAGCAGCCACCGACAGGGTAGCAATCAGCCCCAGCATTTT	NA	TRBD1	TRBJ1-5	TRBV3-1
CARDTEGVYSNQPQHF	TGTGCCAGAGACACTGAAGGGGTTTATAGCAATCAGCCCCAGCATTTT	many	NA	TRBJ1-5	TRBV12-3/TRBV12-4
CASSGQYSQPQHF	TGTGCCAGCAGTGGACAGTACAGTCAGCCCCAGCATTTT	few	NA	TRBJ1-5	TRBV12-3/TRBV12-4
CASSYQDRFGPPSYEQYF	TGTGCCAGCAGCTACCAGGACAGGTTTGGCCCTCCTTCCTACGAGCAGTACTTC	few	TRBD1	TRBJ2-7	TRBV11-3
CASRPSYTPLFAYGYTF	TGTGCCAGCAGACCTTCCTACACCCCGCTCTTCGCCTATGGCTACACCTTC	few	NA	TRBJ1-2	TRBV6-2/TRBV6-3
CASSQSVLTDPHTGELFF	TGCGCCAGCAGTCAATCCGTTCTGACAGATCCGCACACCGGGGAGCTGTTTTTT	NA	NA	TRBJ2-2	TRBV23-1
CASSGPGTSRKNSYNEQFF	TGTGCCAGCAGCGGACCCGGGACTAGCCGAAAGAACTCCTACAATGAGCAGTTCTTC	NA	TRBD2	TRBJ2-1	TRBV9
CASSSGTHEQFF	TGTGCCAGCAGTTCCGGGACTCATGAGCAGTTCTTC	NA	NA	TRBJ2-1	TRBV6-2/TRBV6-3
CASSRTVFWEQYF	TGTGCCAGCAGTCGGACAGTATTTTGGGAGCAGTACTTC	few	NA	TRBJ2-7	TRBV14
CASGPREGTEAFF	TGTGCTAGTGGTCCCCGGGAGGGGACTGAAGCTTTCTTT	NA	NA	TRBJ1-1	TRBV12-5
CASSDWFPGYTF	TGTGCCAGCAGTGATTGGTTCCCTGGCTACACCTTC	NA	NA	TRBJ1-2	TRBV2
CASSQVTGGNTEAFF	TGCGCCAGCAGCCAGGTAACAGGGGGCAACACTGAAGCTTTCTTT	many	TRBD1	TRBJ1-1	TRBV4-3
CASRPGLHNEQFF	TGTGCCAGCAGGCCGGGACTCCACAATGAGCAGTTCTTC	NA	NA	TRBJ2-1	TRBV12-3/TRBV12-4